Listed below are T cell receptor beta chains from one sample, sequenced in a study of T-cell reconstitution after alpha-beta-depleted transplantation in children. TCRdb processed the PCR reads anew with MiXCR; each CDR3 protein has one entry. The table includes 250,000 to 300,000 distinct CDR3 sequences, roughly 9.5% detected once. The material sequenced was PBMCs from the stem cell graft donor, taken from the stem cell graft. The receptors come from a human donor who donated a stem cell graft to a child with SCID. Both conserved end residues are part of each CDR3. D genes are given only for firm matches. Size values are once, few and many counts, or a class for expanded clones, and some rows have none.

clone size: few
V gene: TRBV19
J gene: TRBJ2-1
D gene: TRBD2
CDR3 protein: CASSLLPRVAGGQEQFF
CDR3 DNA: TGTGCCAGTAGTCTACTCCCGAGGGTAGCGGGGGGGCAAGAGCAGTTCTTC

clone size: few
V gene: TRBV27
J gene: TRBJ2-5
D gene: .
CDR3 protein: CASRGAASQETQYF
CDR3 DNA: TGTGCCAGCAGGGGAGCTGCCTCTCAAGAGACCCAGTACTTC

clone size: few
V gene: TRBV29-1
J gene: TRBJ2-7
D gene: .
CDR3 protein: CSAAYRLYEQYF
CDR3 DNA: TGCAGCGCCGCGTACAGGCTCTACGAGCAGTACTTC

clone size: once
V gene: TRBV20-1
J gene: TRBJ2-7
D gene: TRBD2
CDR3 protein: CSAPKGLAGGPSSYNEQYF
CDR3 DNA: TGCAGTGCTCCTAAAGGACTAGCGGGGGGCCCTAGCTCCTACAATGAGCAGTACTTC

clone size: many
V gene: TRBV5-1
J gene: TRBJ1-2
D gene: .
CDR3 protein: CASSPREGTYGYTF
CDR3 DNA: TGCGCCAGCAGCCCCAGGGAGGGAACCTATGGCTACACCTTC

clone size: few
V gene: TRBV10-3
J gene: TRBJ2-3
D gene: .
CDR3 protein: CAISDPPPGPITHSTDTQYF
CDR3 DNA: TGTGCCATCAGTGATCCCCCCCCCGGACCGATAACCCATAGCACAGATACGCAGTATTTT

clone size: .
V gene: TRBV11-2
J gene: TRBJ1-1
D gene: .
CDR3 protein: CASDPGKGTEAFF
CDR3 DNA: TGTGCCAGCGACCCTGGGAAGGGCACTGAAGCTTTCTTT

clone size: few
V gene: TRBV7-9
J gene: TRBJ2-4
D gene: .
CDR3 protein: CASSLYPGPAKNIQYF
CDR3 DNA: TGTGCCAGCAGCTTATACCCAGGGCCGGCAAAAAACATTCAGTACTTC

clone size: few
V gene: TRBV20-1
J gene: TRBJ2-2
D gene: TRBD1
CDR3 protein: CSASRGQGWAGELFF
CDR3 DNA: TGCAGTGCTAGCCGTGGACAGGGGTGGGCCGGGGAGCTGTTTTTT

clone size: many
V gene: TRBV10-2
J gene: TRBJ1-5
D gene: .
CDR3 protein: CASSEHSNQPQHF
CDR3 DNA: TGCGCCAGCAGTGAGCATAGCAATCAGCCCCAGCATTTT

clone size: many
V gene: TRBV5-1
J gene: TRBJ2-5
D gene: TRBD1
CDR3 protein: CASSRTGRETQYF
CDR3 DNA: TGCGCCAGCAGCCGGACAGGGAGAGAGACCCAGTACTTC

clone size: .
V gene: TRBV5-1
J gene: TRBJ2-1
D gene: .
CDR3 protein: CASSLAPEIEQFF
CDR3 DNA: TGCGCCAGCAGCTTGGCCCCGGAGATTGAGCAGTTCTTC

clone size: few
V gene: TRBV5-1
J gene: TRBJ2-7
D gene: .
CDR3 protein: CASSLVVGLSNTYEQYF
CDR3 DNA: TGCGCCAGCAGCTTGGTCGTCGGGCTATCGAATACCTACGAGCAGTACTTC

clone size: few
V gene: TRBV6-1
J gene: TRBJ2-7
D gene: .
CDR3 protein: CASSESVDSYEQYF
CDR3 DNA: TGTGCCAGCAGTGAGTCGGTGGACTCCTACGAGCAGTACTTC

clone size: few
V gene: TRBV12-3/TRBV12-4
J gene: TRBJ2-5
D gene: .
CDR3 protein: CASSLRLGRETQYF
CDR3 DNA: TGTGCCAGCAGTTTAAGACTAGGAAGGGAGACCCAGTACTTC

clone size: many
V gene: TRBV9
J gene: TRBJ2-1
D gene: TRBD1
CDR3 protein: CASSVGQDNYNEQFF
CDR3 DNA: TGTGCCAGCAGCGTCGGACAGGATAACTACAATGAGCAGTTCTTC

clone size: .
V gene: TRBV15
J gene: TRBJ2-3
D gene: TRBD1
CDR3 protein: CATSRAGTGTDTQYF
CDR3 DNA: TGTGCCACCAGCAGAGCAGGGACAGGGACAGATACGCAGTATTTT

clone size: many
V gene: TRBV7-8
J gene: TRBJ1-1
D gene: .
CDR3 protein: CASSLFGLGEMNTEAFF
CDR3 DNA: TGTGCCAGCAGCTTATTTGGGCTTGGAGAAATGAACACTGAAGCTTTCTTT

clone size: few
V gene: TRBV5-1
J gene: TRBJ2-7
D gene: .
CDR3 protein: CASSPEAGGNYEQYF
CDR3 DNA: TGCGCCAGCAGCCCAGAAGCAGGGGGGAACTACGAGCAGTACTTC

clone size: few
V gene: TRBV15
J gene: TRBJ2-5
D gene: .
CDR3 protein: CATSRRIGTETQYF
CDR3 DNA: TGTGCCACCAGCAGAAGAATAGGGACGGAGACCCAGTACTTC

clone size: many
V gene: TRBV3-1
J gene: TRBJ2-5
D gene: .
CDR3 protein: CASSQKKDIQETQYF
CDR3 DNA: TGTGCCAGCAGCCAAAAGAAGGACATACAAGAGACCCAGTACTTC

clone size: .
V gene: TRBV3-1
J gene: TRBJ2-1
D gene: TRBD2
CDR3 protein: CASSLRTAGDEQFF
CDR3 DNA: TGTGCCAGCAGTCTCCGGACCGCGGGGGATGAGCAGTTCTTC

clone size: .
V gene: TRBV29-1
J gene: TRBJ1-2
D gene: .
CDR3 protein: CSLEEGQGGYGYTF
CDR3 DNA: TGCAGCCTTGAAGAAGGGCAGGGTGGCTATGGCTACACCTTC

clone size: few
V gene: TRBV29-1
J gene: TRBJ2-3
D gene: .
CDR3 protein: CSVDRGDTQYF
CDR3 DNA: TGCAGCGTGGACAGAGGAGATACGCAGTATTTT

clone size: few
V gene: TRBV5-1
J gene: TRBJ2-7
D gene: TRBD1
CDR3 protein: CASSLEPGQGIYEQYF
CDR3 DNA: TGCGCCAGCAGCTTGGAACCGGGACAGGGCATCTACGAGCAGTACTTC

clone size: .
V gene: TRBV6-2/TRBV6-3
J gene: TRBJ2-3
D gene: .
CDR3 protein: CASLRRGPGDTQYF
CDR3 DNA: TGTGCCAGCTTGAGGAGGGGTCCTGGGGATACGCAGTATTTT

clone size: .
V gene: TRBV9
J gene: TRBJ2-1
D gene: .
CDR3 protein: CASSVGSRNYNEQFF
CDR3 DNA: TGTGCCAGCAGCGTAGGATCGAGGAACTACAATGAGCAGTTCTTC

clone size: many
V gene: TRBV5-1
J gene: TRBJ2-1
D gene: TRBD1
CDR3 protein: CASSLTGGHNEQFF
CDR3 DNA: TGCGCCAGCAGCTTGACAGGGGGACACAATGAGCAGTTCTTC

clone size: few
V gene: TRBV27
J gene: TRBJ1-1
D gene: .
CDR3 protein: CASSFDVWNTEAFF
CDR3 DNA: TGTGCCAGCAGTTTTGACGTATGGAACACTGAAGCTTTCTTT

clone size: few
V gene: TRBV9
J gene: TRBJ2-1
D gene: .
CDR3 protein: CASSVGAGAFNEQFF
CDR3 DNA: TGTGCCAGCAGCGTAGGTGCGGGGGCATTCAATGAGCAGTTCTTC

clone size: many
V gene: TRBV12-3/TRBV12-4
J gene: TRBJ2-7
D gene: .
CDR3 protein: CASSLRSDVYEQYF
CDR3 DNA: TGTGCCAGCAGTTTAAGGTCGGATGTCTACGAGCAGTACTTC

clone size: few
V gene: TRBV12-3/TRBV12-4
J gene: TRBJ1-4
D gene: TRBD1
CDR3 protein: CASSQGTGIGKLFF
CDR3 DNA: TGTGCCAGCAGTCAAGGGACAGGGATTGGAAAACTGTTTTTT

clone size: few
V gene: TRBV11-2
J gene: TRBJ1-1
D gene: .
CDR3 protein: CASSLVGGVGTEAFF
CDR3 DNA: TGTGCCAGCAGCTTAGTAGGAGGGGTTGGAACTGAAGCTTTCTTT

clone size: few
V gene: TRBV11-2
J gene: TRBJ2-7
D gene: .
CDR3 protein: CASSLSAGASSYEQYF
CDR3 DNA: TGTGCCAGCAGCTTATCCGCAGGGGCCAGCTCCTACGAGCAGTACTTC

clone size: once
V gene: TRBV5-1
J gene: TRBJ2-3
D gene: TRBD2
CDR3 protein: CASSTKPGGSTDTQYF
CDR3 DNA: TGCGCCAGCAGCACTAAGCCGGGGGGGAGCACAGATACGCAGTATTTT

clone size: few
V gene: TRBV7-9
J gene: TRBJ2-1
D gene: TRBD1
CDR3 protein: CASSASGTVYNEQFF
CDR3 DNA: TGTGCCAGCAGCGCCTCCGGGACAGTCTACAATGAGCAGTTCTTC

clone size: few
V gene: TRBV7-2
J gene: TRBJ2-4
D gene: .
CDR3 protein: CASSLSGQASNIQYF
CDR3 DNA: TGTGCCAGCAGCTTATCTGGCCAGGCCTCAAACATTCAGTACTTC